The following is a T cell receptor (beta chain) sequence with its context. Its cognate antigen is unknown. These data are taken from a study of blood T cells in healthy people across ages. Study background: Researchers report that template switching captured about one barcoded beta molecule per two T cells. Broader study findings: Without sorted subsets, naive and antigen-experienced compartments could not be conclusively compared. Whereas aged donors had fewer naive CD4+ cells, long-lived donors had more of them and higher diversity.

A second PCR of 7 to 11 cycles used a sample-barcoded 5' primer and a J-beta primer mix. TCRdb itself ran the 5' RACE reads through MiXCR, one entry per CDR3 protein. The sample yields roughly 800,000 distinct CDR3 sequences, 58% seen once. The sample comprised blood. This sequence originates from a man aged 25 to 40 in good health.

Here the CDR3 DNA reads TGCAGTGTGAGGGGGCCAACTACACCCCTCCACTTT. Encoded protein: CSVRGPTTPLHF. The gene calls are TRBV20-1 and TRBJ1-6; 7 bases fit TRBD1. Germline-derived CDR1 and CDR2 are DFQATT and SNEGSKA (reference sequence). Losses at the gene ends were 7 bases for V and 11 bases for J; bases not matched to a gene: 8. This CDR3 has 12 residues.